This TCR beta chain derives from a study of T cell repertoires in cytomegalovirus infection. Study at large: Recently described HLA-C-restricted plus well-studied HLA-B-restricted CMV epitopes were used.

V was shortened by 5 bases and J by 8 bases, with 12 bases between the two germline ends. CDR3 length equals 12 residues. Findings and caveats of the study: What dominated the ex vivo response were HLA-C-restricted CMV-specific TCR beta clonotypes.

MiXCR, run by TCRdb on the reads, gives a single entry per CDR3 protein. The top ten hold roughly 20% of the sample, which has 680,000 or so distinct CDR3 sequences, roughly 33% seen once. With regard to this clonotype: Its target is not known.

The material was cultured PBMCs, obtained from culture after CMV antigen stimulation. The rearrangement uses TRBV7-1 and TRBJ1-2; D is undetermined. TRBV7-1 is an ORF for which the function is uncertain. This TCR was recovered from a human donor in good health (CMV status not recorded). Some clones in this sample may be carry-over from other donors' samples. The CDR3 spells CASSRGSAGYTF. The CDR3 nucleotides read TGTGCCAGCAGCCGAGGATCGGCCGGCTACACCTTC.